The 18 T cell receptor beta chains given below trace back to one sample, sequenced in a study of CD8 T cells in Susac syndrome. It was with random hexamers that 0.5 to 1 ug RNA was reverse transcribed. TCRdb independently ran MiXCR on the immunoSEQ multiplex PCR reads; one entry per CDR3 protein. The sample holds some 190,000 distinct CDR3 sequences; approximately 96% are singletons and the top ten take 0.093%. Material for sequencing was CD4+ T cells from PBMCs. The receptors stem from a human donor with multiple sclerosis.

The chain combines TRBV2 with TRBJ1-1; D is uncertain. Trimming took off 6 bases at V and 0 bases at J, with 11 bases between the two ends. Per the germline V gene, CDR1 is SNHLY and CDR2 is FYNNEI. CDR3 size: 14 residues. The CDR3 protein is CASRASYMNTEAFF. For the CDR3, the DNA is TGTGCCAGCAGGGCCAGCTACATGAACACTGAAGCTTTCTTT.

V gene TRBV30 combines with J gene TRBJ2-1; D may be TRBD1 or TRBD2 (5 bases each). Trimming shortened V by 1 base and J by 0 bases, and 10 bases separated the two germline ends. CDR1 and CDR2 from the germline V gene are GTSNPN and SVGIG (reference sequence). CDR3 length: 15 residues. This CDR3 is CAWSAPGSSYNEQFF. The DNA for the CDR3 is TGTGCCTGGAGTGCCCCAGGGAGCTCCTACAATGAGCAGTTCTTC.

This rearrangement joins TRBV20-1 to TRBJ1-2; D not certain. This CDR3 is 15 amino acids long. Trimming took off 5 bases at V and 0 bases at J, with 16 bases between the two ends. Germline values: CDR1 DFQATT, CDR2 SNEGSKA (reference sequence). The CDR3 DNA reads TGCAGTGCTCAACCCCCAGTCCTTTCTAACTATGGCTACACCTTC. Protein sequence: CSAQPPVLSNYGYTF.

This chain links TRBV15 with TRBJ2-1; D may correspond to TRBD1 or TRBD2 (5 bases each). Trimming took 0 bases from V and 7 from J, leaving 13 bases between them. CDR1 LNHNV and CDR2 YYDKDF come from the germline V gene (reference sequence). The CDR3 has 15 residues. CDR3 sequence (DNA): TGTGCCACCAGCAGAGATTGGGGACCCGGTAATGAGCAGTTCTTC. The encoded protein is CATSRDWGPGNEQFF.

CDR3 residues: CASTGDLNYGYTF. The CDR3 region has the DNA TGTGCCTCCACAGGGGACCTGAACTATGGCTACACCTTC. The chain recombines TRBV30 with TRBJ1-2; 7 nucleotides match TRBD1. J lost 2 bases, V lost 7 bases, and 7 bases had no gene match. This CDR3 region has 13 residues. Per the germline V gene, CDR1 is GTSNPN and CDR2 is SVGIG (reference sequence).

The chain is built from TRBV2 and TRBJ1-5, with D uncertain. Trimming cost V 7 bases and J 0 bases, with 7 bases left between them. CDR1 and CDR2 from the germline V gene are SNHLY and FYNNEI. The CDR3 has 13 amino acids. The CDR3 nucleotides read TGTGCCAGCAAGGACGATAGCAATCAGCCCCAGCATTTT. Amino acid sequence: CASKDDSNQPQHF.

V gene TRBV15 combines with J gene TRBJ2-1, with 10 bases that match TRBD2. Germline lookup yields CDR1 LNHNV and CDR2 YYDKDF (reference sequence). The ends lost 1 base at V and 12 bases at J; junction bases unmatched: 12. This CDR3 comprises 16 residues. The CDR3 nucleotides are TGTGCCACCAGCAGAGGGACAGCGGGGGGGCAGAAACCGCAGTTCTTC. Protein product: CATSRGTAGGQKPQFF.

J is TRBJ1-5 and V is TRBV9; D might be TRBD1 (5 bases). The CDR3 length is 15 residues. V lost 2 bases and J 4 bases, leaving 13 bases between the germline ends. Germline CDR1 is SGDLS and CDR2 is YYNGEE. CDR3 nucleotide sequence: TGTGCCAGCAGCGTGGAGGGGATCGGAAATCAGCCCCAGCATTTT. The encoded protein is CASSVEGIGNQPQHF.

The count of this clonotype is one. The rearrangement links TRBV10-3 to TRBJ2-3; no definite D call. The CDR3 contains 14 residues. V lost 3 bases and J 2 bases, leaving 9 bases between the germline ends. The V gene's germline CDR1 is ENHRY and CDR2 SYGVKD. CDR3 in amino acids: CAISEHPVTDTQYF. The CDR3 DNA reads as TGTGCCATCAGTGAACACCCAGTCACAGATACGCAGTATTTT.

The chain joins TRBV30 to TRBJ2-1; D perhaps matches TRBD1 (6 bases). CDR1 and CDR2 from the germline V gene are GTSNPN and SVGIG (reference sequence). The V end lost 3 bases, the J end lost 8 bases, and 17 bases lay between the germline ends. The CDR3 has 14 residues. The CDR3 sequence: CAWSPRTGFHEQFF. CDR3 in DNA: TGTGCCTGGAGCCCCCGAACAGGGTTCCATGAGCAGTTCTTC.

V gene TRBV6-6 combines with J gene TRBJ2-1; TRBD1 aligns across 10 bases. V dropped 2 bases and J dropped 4; count of bases not matched to a gene: 2. The CDR3 covers 15 residues. From germline, CDR1 is MNHNY and CDR2 SVGAGI (reference sequence). CDR3 sequence reads: CASSYMGQGYNEQFF. Here the CDR3 DNA reads TGTGCCAGCAGTTACATGGGACAGGGGTACAATGAGCAGTTCTTC.

This chain links TRBV30 with TRBJ2-3, with 11 bases fitting TRBD2. CDR1 and CDR2 (germline): GTSNPN, SVGIG (reference sequence). The CDR3 is 15 amino acids. Losses at the gene ends were 2 bases for V and 4 bases for J; bases not matched to a gene: 5. The CDR3 nucleotides read TGTGCCTGGAGTCCGGGACTAGCGGCGTCAGATACGCAGTATTTT. It is translated as CAWSPGLAASDTQYF.

The chain carries TRBV20-1 and TRBJ1-1; TRBD1 is a possible D gene (5 bases). Deletions cut 6 bases from V and 7 bases from J, with 12 bases between. The length of the CDR3 is 11 residues. The germline CDR1 and CDR2 sequences are DFQATT and SNEGSKA (reference sequence). The CDR3 DNA reads as TGCAGTGCACGGGGGTTTCGTGAAGCTTTCTTT. Residues: CSARGFREAFF.

Turning to this clonotype: The DNA is left out, because the CDR3 cannot be placed on it with certainty; the CDR3 is given as TCRdb lists it. The chain combines TRBV23-1 with TRBJ2-6. TRBV23-1 is flagged as an ORF with uncertain function. Ends included, the CDR3 has 16 residues. The chain's CDR3 is CASILGRNSGANVLTF.

This rearrangement joins TRBV5-1 to TRBJ1-1; perhaps TRBD1 as D (6 bases). The CDR3 runs 14 residues. The ends were cut back, 0 bases at V and 4 bases at J, with 10 bases in the middle. The germline CDR1 and CDR2 sequences are SGHRS and YFSETQ. CDR3 in DNA: TGCGCCAGCAGCTTGGACAGGGTTAGCACTGAAGCTTTCTTT. The encoded protein is CASSLDRVSTEAFF.

V is TRBV7-9 and J is TRBJ2-1; unclear D gene. Germline lookup yields CDR1 SEHNR and CDR2 FQNEAQ (reference sequence). The ends were cut back, 5 bases at V and 6 bases at J, with 11 bases in the middle. CDR3 length: 13 amino acids. In nucleotides, the CDR3 is TGTGCCAGCAGCGCAAGCACTCCCAATGAGCAGTTCTTC. Amino acid sequence: CASSASTPNEQFF.

The chain carries TRBV30 and TRBJ2-7; 10 bases map to TRBD1. This CDR3 contains 14 residues. Germline V lookup: CDR1 GTSNPN, CDR2 SVGIG (reference sequence). With 3 bases clipped from V and 3 bases from J, the junction kept 5 bases outside the gene matches. The CDR3 loop reads CAWSETGGFYEQYF. The CDR3 region has the DNA TGTGCCTGGAGCGAGACAGGGGGCTTCTACGAGCAGTACTTC.

The rearrangement uses TRBV6-1 and TRBJ2-1; 7 bases agree with TRBD1. J gave up 5 bases and V 5 bases, and 6 bases lay outside the gene matches. The V gene's germline CDR1 is MNHNS and CDR2 SASEGT. CDR3 length: 14 residues. DNA of the CDR3: TGTGCCAGCAGTCCGGGACAGTTTAACAATGAGCAGTTCTTC. Its protein product is CASSPGQFNNEQFF.